This TCR beta chain was captured in a study of blood T cell repertoires in COVID-19. About the research overall: COVID-19 samples from acute and convalescent phases originated in the United States, Italy and Spain. PBMCs, B-cell-depleted T cells, or T cells were the source of the cDNA or gDNA that made up the material.

Germline values: CDR1 SGDLS, CDR2 YYNGEE. The V gene lost 3 bases and the J gene lost 1 base, with 7 bases spanning the gap. This CDR3 has 13 residues. In the original processing: Amplified reference gene primers provided the basis for estimating nucleated cell counts. Sequencing used immunoSEQ multiplex PCR; TCRdb keeps in-frame clones, though not all of them. V and J calls and clone size are those listed in that table; D and trimming were worked out from the DNA. The table lists approximately 200,000 clones, 85% to 90% of them singletons. Seattle enrolled patients during active infection and tracked them longitudinally.

The specimen sequenced was peripheral blood. The J gene is TRBJ1-1, the V gene TRBV9; unclear D gene. The clonotype comes from a man aged 30 to 45 with COVID-19, enrolled during active disease. CDR3 nucleotide sequence: TGTGCCAGCAGCGCACAGCCGAACACTGAAGCTTTCTTT. Amino acid sequence: CASSAQPNTEAFF.